A selection of T cell receptor beta chains follows, all from one sample in a study of T-cell memory formation after mild COVID-19. TCRdb re-called the 5' RACE reads through MiXCR, storing one row per CDR3 protein. The sample consists of over 14,000 distinct CDR3 sequences, under 25% of them appearing once. Sequenced material: PBMCs or a T cell subset sorted from them (not recorded which). The receptors stem from an adult woman who had mild COVID-19 (a few samples of this study predate the infection). Cell type and time point are not known. Both conserved end residues are part of each CDR3. D genes are given only for firm matches. Expanded clones are given a class, and other clones once, few, many or no size at all.

V gene,clone size,J gene,D gene,CDR3 protein,CDR3 DNA
TRBV2,many,TRBJ2-1,TRBD1,CASRGTGRNEQFF,TGTGCCAGCAGGGGGACAGGGAGGAATGAGCAGTTCTTC
TRBV9,many,TRBJ2-5,TRBD2,CASSGWEGPLETQYF,TGTGCCAGCAGCGGCTGGGAGGGCCCCTTAGAGACCCAGTACTTC
TRBV30,.,TRBJ2-7,TRBD2,CAWTDGRGRARQYF,TGTGCCTGGACCGATGGGAGGGGTCGGGCAAGGCAGTACTTC
TRBV5-1,many,TRBJ1-2,.,CASSPGLSSYGYTF,TGCGCCAGCAGCCCGGGTTTGTCTTCTTATGGCTACACCTTC
TRBV7-2,many,TRBJ1-2,.,CASSLEEGSEGYGYTF,TGTGCCAGCAGCTTAGAGGAGGGGTCGGAGGGCTATGGCTACACCTTC
TRBV7-7,.,TRBJ2-1,.,CASSTPHEQFF,TGTGCTAGCAGCACCCCCCATGAGCAGTTCTTC
TRBV5-1,many,TRBJ2-7,TRBD1,CASSRPPGQGSYEQYF,TGCGCCAGCAGCCGACCCCCGGGACAGGGCTCCTACGAGCAGTACTTC
TRBV4-1,.,TRBJ1-2,TRBD1,CASSHPLWGQVYGYTF,TGCGCCAGCAGCCATCCTCTTTGGGGACAGGTCTATGGCTACACCTTC
TRBV2,.,TRBJ2-7,.,CASRGETYEQYF,TGTGCCAGCAGGGGCGAGACATACGAGCAGTACTTC
TRBV29-1,.,TRBJ1-2,.,CSVELGYGYTF,TGCAGCGTTGAACTAGGCTATGGCTACACCTTC
TRBV14,many,TRBJ2-7,.,CASSQREGFSYEQYF,TGTGCCAGCAGCCAACGAGAGGGCTTTTCCTACGAGCAGTACTTC
TRBV15,.,TRBJ2-1,.,CATSRDWREQFF,TGTGCCACCAGCAGAGATTGGCGCGAGCAGTTCTTC
TRBV5-1,.,TRBJ2-3,.,CASSNGSRTDTQYF,TGCGCCAGCAGTAATGGATCCCGCACAGATACGCAGTATTTT
TRBV9,many,TRBJ2-1,TRBD2,CASSVAPTSGSYNEQFF,TGTGCCAGCAGCGTAGCTCCGACTAGCGGATCGTACAATGAGCAGTTCTTC
TRBV5-1,many,TRBJ2-1,TRBD2,CASSLAGGGNNEQFF,TGCGCCAGCAGCTTGGCTGGCGGGGGGAACAATGAGCAGTTCTTC
TRBV25-1,many,TRBJ1-2,.,CASLDRGGYGYTF,TGTGCCAGCCTGGACAGAGGAGGATATGGCTACACCTTC